Sequencing of this T cell receptor beta chain was carried out in a study of T cell repertoires in cytomegalovirus infection. A remark on this clonotype: The antigen is undetermined.

Trimming removed 4 bases at V and 4 bases at J, with 13 bases between. In germline, CDR1 is MGHRA, CDR2 YSYEKL. There are 14 residues in the CDR3. TCRdb ran MiXCR on the reads and lists one entry per CDR3 protein. The repertoire holds some 590,000 distinct CDR3 sequences, with just under 40% as singletons. The origin of this receptor is a human donor in good health (CMV status not recorded). Some clones in this sample may be carry-over from other donors' samples. The sample consisted of cultured PBMCs, taken from culture after CMV antigen stimulation. This chain joins TRBV4-1 and TRBJ1-2; possible D gene TRBD1, 6 bases. The CDR3: CASSRRDKTYGYTF. For the CDR3, the DNA is TGCGCCAGCAGCCGCCGGGACAAAACCTATGGCTACACCTTC.